These 15 T cell receptor beta chains share one sample of origin, sequenced in a study of glioma-infiltrating T cells after dendritic cell vaccination. Documented time point: after dendritic cell vaccination, including at tumor progression/relapse. Profiled with immunoSEQ multiplex PCR; TCRdb holds only in-frame clones, not every one. The table has approximately 46,000 clones, about 91% seen once. The sample consisted of blood, taken after dendritic cell vaccination. The receptors stem from a human donor with glioblastoma.

The chain joins TRBV15 to TRBJ1-2, with unresolved D. CDR3 length: 12 residues. Between the trimmed V and J ends, which lost 0 bases and 7 bases, there was a span of 6 bases. Germline CDR1 LNHNV, CDR2 YYDKDF (reference sequence). CDR3 loop: CATSRESGGYTF. The CDR3 bases are TGTGCCACCAGCAGAGAGAGCGGTGGCTACACCTTC.

The chain joins TRBV7-9 to TRBJ2-1, with 7 nucleotides matching TRBD2. The junction had 9 bases not matched to a gene; V was cut back by 8 bases and J by 8 bases. In germline, CDR1 is SEHNR, CDR2 FQNEAQ (reference sequence). CDR3 size: 13 residues. The CDR3 DNA sequence: TGTGCCAGCGAGGGGAGGGGTGAGGATGAGCAGTTCTTC. Protein product: CASEGRGEDEQFF.

This chain links TRBV11-3 with TRBJ2-1, with 9 bases lining up with TRBD1. This CDR3 is built from 19 residues. Germline-derived CDR1 and CDR2 are SGHNT and YENEEA. V was pared by 7 bases and J by 0 bases, with 16 bases of the junction left unmatched. This CDR3 is CASTQPGTGNIGSYNEQFF. In DNA form, the CDR3 reads TGTGCCAGCACCCAACCTGGGACAGGGAACATAGGCTCCTACAATGAGCAGTTCTTC.

This chain connects TRBV30 to TRBJ1-2; 7 bases agree with TRBD1. Trimming took 8 bases from V and 7 from J; bases not matched to a gene: 10. Germline CDR1 GTSNPN, CDR2 SVGIG (reference sequence). This CDR3 has 12 residues. This chain's CDR3 is CAGQEQAGGYTF. Here the CDR3 DNA reads TGTGCCGGACAGGAACAGGCCGGTGGCTACACCTTC.

This CDR3 reads CASSKDSQGGLSHVLTF. The CDR3 nucleotides read TGTGCCAGCAGCAAAGATTCACAGGGTGGTCTCTCGCACGTCCTGACTTTC. V is TRBV21-1 and J is TRBJ2-6; TRBD1, the table's D call, was not compared with the DNA. TRBV21-1 is labeled a pseudogene. The CDR3 contains 17 residues.

CDR3 sequence: CASSLVPGAEEQYF. In DNA form, the CDR3 reads TGTGCCAGCAGCTTAGTTCCAGGGGCAGAAGAGCAGTACTTC. The rearrangement links TRBV7-2 to TRBJ2-7, with D tentatively TRBD1 (6 bases). The germline V gene has CDR1 SGHTA and CDR2 FQGNSA. Trimming removed 1 base from V and 7 bases from J, with 14 bases in between. The CDR3 length is 14 residues.

The V and J genes are TRBV6-1 and TRBJ2-1; 11 bases fit TRBD2. V lost 4 bases to trimming and J lost 3 bases; unmatched junction nucleotides: 5. Germline lookup yields CDR1 MNHNS and CDR2 SASEGT. CDR3 size: 16 residues. The CDR3 protein is CASSARLAGFYNEQFF. CDR3 DNA: TGTGCCAGCAGTGCTCGACTAGCGGGATTCTACAATGAGCAGTTCTTC.

V and J are TRBV7-6 and TRBJ2-7, with TRBD2 matching 7 bases. The CDR3 contains 14 residues. Germline CDR1 SGHVS, CDR2 FNYEAQ. With 3 bases clipped from V and 3 bases from J, the junction kept 5 bases outside the gene matches. The CDR3 DNA reads TGTGCCAGCAGCTTCCTAGCGGAGAGCTACGAGCAGTACTTC. This codes for CASSFLAESYEQYF.

The chain recombines TRBV5-4 with TRBJ2-3; 7 positions agree with TRBD1. The CDR3 spans 15 residues. Germline trimming cut 4 bases from V and 7 bases from J; bases unmatched to any gene: 12. The germline gives CDR1 SGHNT, CDR2 YYREEE (reference sequence). In DNA, the CDR3 is TGTGCCAGCAGCGAGAGGACAGGTGGGCCGAATACGCAGTATTTT. This translates into CASSERTGGPNTQYF.

The J gene is TRBJ2-1, the V gene TRBV6-4; no reliable D call. V lost 2 bases and J 3 bases, leaving 5 bases between the germline ends. This CDR3 is built from 13 residues. The germline gives CDR1 MRHNA, CDR2 SNTAGT. DNA for the CDR3: TGTGCCAGCAGTGACCAGATCTACAATGAGCAGTTCTTC. Translated: CASSDQIYNEQFF.

This rearrangement joins TRBV29-1 to TRBJ2-7; 7 nucleotides agree with TRBD1. V lost 6 bases, J lost 3 bases, and 2 bases stayed unmatched. This CDR3 region has 11 residues. Looked up from germline, CDR1 is SQVTM and CDR2 is ANQGSEA. In nucleotides, the CDR3 is TGCAGCGTGGGGACAGTCTACGAGCAGTACTTC. Its protein product is CSVGTVYEQYF.

The chain links TRBV6-6 to TRBJ2-5, with D possibly TRBD2 on 5 matching bases. Germline-derived CDR1 and CDR2 are MNHNY and SVGAGI (reference sequence). Trimming shortened V by 5 bases and J by 5 bases, and 21 bases separated the two germline ends. CDR3 length equals 16 residues. The CDR3 is CASSRAGRESLETQYF. DNA for the CDR3: TGTGCCAGCAGTCGGGCGGGTAGGGAAAGCTTGGAGACCCAGTACTTC.

V gene TRBV7-8 combines with J gene TRBJ2-7, with TRBD1 matching over 7 bases. CDR1 and CDR2 from the germline V gene are SGHVS and FQNEAQ. The V gene end was trimmed by 3 bases and the J gene end by 2 bases; junction bases not matched to a gene: 4. The CDR3 is 14 amino acids. The CDR3 DNA sequence: TGTGCCAGCAGCTTTGGACAGGAGGCCTACGAGCAGTACTTC. Protein sequence: CASSFGQEAYEQYF. Variable domain in full (rest from reference TRBV7-8 and TRBJ2-7): GAGVSQSPRYKVAKRGQDVALRCDPISGHVSLFWYQQALGQGPEFLTYFQNEAQLDKSGLPSDRFFAERPEGSVSTLKIQRTQQEDSAVYLCASSFGQEAYEQYFGPGTRLTVT.

The chain recombines TRBV27 with TRBJ2-3; D might be TRBD2 (6 bases). Germline CDR1 and CDR2: MNHEY and SMNVEV (reference sequence). Trimming removed 6 bases from V and 1 base from J, with 14 bases in between. CDR3 size: 15 residues. This CDR3 reads CASSTGSGRTDTQYF. DNA for the CDR3: TGTGCCAGCAGCACGGGGAGCGGGCGCACAGATACGCAGTATTTT.

This clone was found once. V is TRBV7-6 and J is TRBJ2-1; 8 nucleotides line up with TRBD2. V shed 1 base and J 0 bases; nucleotides not matched to a gene: 5. Germline V CDR1 and CDR2: SGHVS, FNYEAQ. The CDR3 has 17 amino acids. The CDR3 DNA reads TGTGCCAGCAGCTTAGTCCAAAGCGGGAGCTCCTACAATGAGCAGTTCTTC. This codes for CASSLVQSGSSYNEQFF.